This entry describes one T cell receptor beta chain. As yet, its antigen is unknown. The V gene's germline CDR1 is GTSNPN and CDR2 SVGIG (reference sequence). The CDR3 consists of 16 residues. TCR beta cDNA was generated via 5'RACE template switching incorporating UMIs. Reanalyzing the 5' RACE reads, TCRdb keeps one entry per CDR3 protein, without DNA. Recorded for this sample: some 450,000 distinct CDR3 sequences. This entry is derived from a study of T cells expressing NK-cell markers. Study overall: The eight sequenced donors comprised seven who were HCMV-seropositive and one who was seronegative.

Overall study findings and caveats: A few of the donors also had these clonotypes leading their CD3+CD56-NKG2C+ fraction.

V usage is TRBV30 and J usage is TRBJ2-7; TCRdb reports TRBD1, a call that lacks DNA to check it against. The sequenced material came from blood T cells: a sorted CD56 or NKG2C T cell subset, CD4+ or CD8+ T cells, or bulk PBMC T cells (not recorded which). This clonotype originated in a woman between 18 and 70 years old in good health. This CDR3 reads CAWSVRGSGRAYEQYF.